The 18 T cell receptor beta chains presented below share a single source sample, sequenced in a study of blood T cell repertoires in COVID-19. Only in-frame clones appear in the TCRdb table, and some are missing; sequencing was by immunoSEQ multiplex PCR. The sample carries 300,000 to 400,000 clones, approximately 87% recorded once. The sample was PBMCs or T cells enriched from blood (not recorded which). The receptors were sampled from a woman aged 25 to 45 with acute COVID-19.

This chain joins TRBV13 and TRBJ1-1, with 7 bases identical to TRBD1. The V and J ends lost 5 bases and 6 bases, in that order; junction bases with no gene match: 9. Germline CDR1 and CDR2: PRHDT and FYEKMQ (reference sequence). The CDR3 length is 14 residues. CDR3 region: CASSPTPGQAEAFF. The CDR3 nucleotides are TGTGCCAGCAGCCCCACCCCTGGACAGGCTGAAGCTTTCTTT.

The rearrangement links TRBV5-1 to TRBJ1-6; perhaps TRBD1 as D (5 bases). This CDR3 contains 15 residues. From germline, CDR1 is SGHRS and CDR2 YFSETQ. V lost 4 bases, J lost 2 bases, and 10 bases lay in between. The CDR3 loop is CASSPGEAYNSPLHF. The CDR3 coding sequence is TGCGCCAGCAGCCCGGGGGAGGCCTATAATTCACCCCTCCACTTT.

The V call is TRBV7-3, the J call TRBJ2-2; TRBD1 is a possible D gene (5 bases). The CDR3 extends over 15 amino acids. CDR1 and CDR2 from the germline V gene are SGHTA and FQGTGA. The V end was cut by 8 bases, the J end by 1 base, with 14 bases between. In DNA form, the CDR3 reads TGTGCCAGCGCCCTGTGGGGCAGGAACACCGGGGAGCTGTTTTTT. Residues: CASALWGRNTGELFF.

V is TRBV30 and J is TRBJ1-5; D perhaps matches TRBD1 (5 bases). Germline V gene sequence: CDR1 GTSNPN, CDR2 SVGIG (reference sequence). This CDR3 is built from 15 residues. V was clipped by 0 bases and J by 2 bases, with 11 bases between them. The CDR3 nucleotides are TGTGCCTGGAGTGTAGGGGCAAGGGGCAATCAGCCCCAGCATTTT. This translates into CAWSVGARGNQPQHF.

The chain uses TRBV28 and TRBJ1-2; 7 bases agree with TRBD1. Trimming cost V 5 bases and J 8 bases; bases outside gene matches: 11. CDR3 length: 14 amino acids. CDR1 is MDHEN and CDR2 is SYDVKM in the germline V gene. The CDR3: CASSRGGGNIGYTF. As DNA, the CDR3 is TGTGCCAGCAGTCGAGGGGGCGGAAATATCGGCTACACCTTC.

This chain joins TRBV5-4 and TRBJ2-5; 9 nucleotides line up with TRBD2. This CDR3 is built from 15 residues. CDR1 and CDR2 (germline): SGHNT, YYREEE (reference sequence). V dropped 3 bases and J dropped 0; count of bases not matched to a gene: 3. CDR3 DNA: TGTGCCAGCAGCTCGCAGCGGGGGGACCAAGAGACCCAGTACTTC. This codes for CASSSQRGDQETQYF.

The chain uses TRBV19 and TRBJ2-1; D is ambiguous. Germline-derived CDR1 and CDR2 are LNHDA and SQIVND (reference sequence). The CDR3 is made up of 14 amino acids. Trimming stripped 3 bases from V and 2 bases from J, with 8 bases between. CDR3: CASSMIGPYNEQFF. The DNA for the CDR3 is TGTGCCAGTAGTATGATTGGGCCCTACAATGAGCAGTTCTTC.

The gene calls are TRBV20-1 and TRBJ2-7; D might be TRBD1 (5 bases). The V gene lost 3 bases and the J gene lost 3 bases, with 9 bases spanning the gap. In germline, CDR1 is DFQATT, CDR2 SNEGSKA (reference sequence). The CDR3 is 12 amino acids. The CDR3 region has the DNA TGCAGTGCTAGTGTCAGGGACTACGAGCAGTACTTC. Protein sequence: CSASVRDYEQYF.

The table lists this clone with a count of one. Here the CDR3 reads CSVEGLAGGGFYNEQFF. DNA for the CDR3: TGCAGCGTCGAGGGACTAGCGGGGGGAGGCTTCTATAATGAGCAGTTCTTC. The chain recombines TRBV29-1 with TRBJ2-1; TRBD2 matches 15 bases. V gave up 6 bases and J gave up 7 bases; unmatched junction bases: 13. Germline V gene data show CDR1 as SQVTM and CDR2 as ANQGSEA. This CDR3 is 17 amino acids long.

The chain combines TRBV3-1 (or the pseudogene TRBV3-2) with TRBJ1-2; D ambiguous. The CDR3 is 12 residues long. Germline CDR1 and CDR2: LGHDT and YNNKEL (reference sequence). The V end was cut by 0 bases, the J end by 5 bases, with 4 bases between. The CDR3 bases are TGTGCCAGCAGCCAAGATCCTTATGGCTACACCTTC. Encoded protein: CASSQDPYGYTF.

V and J are TRBV6-1 and TRBJ2-1; 8 nucleotides match TRBD2. Trimming cost V 3 bases and J 6 bases; bases outside gene matches: 7. There are 15 residues in the CDR3. CDR1 and CDR2 from the germline V gene are MNHNS and SASEGT. CDR3 sequence (DNA): TGTGCCAGCAGTGAGGAACCTAGCGGGTTCAATGAGCAGTTCTTC. It is translated as CASSEEPSGFNEQFF.

The V call is TRBV10-3, the J call TRBJ2-7; 12 positions match TRBD1. The CDR3 consists of 14 residues. Germline-derived CDR1 and CDR2 are ENHRY and SYGVKD. The V segment lost 5 bases and the J segment 4 bases; nucleotides outside the gene matches: 3. DNA of the CDR3: TGTGCCATCAGTAGGGGACAGGGGGCTTACGAGCAGTACTTC. Its protein is CAISRGQGAYEQYF.

This clone was counted only a few times. The V call is TRBV3-1 (or the pseudogene TRBV3-2), the J call TRBJ2-7; tentatively, D is TRBD1 (6 bases). V was clipped by 0 bases and J by 0 bases, with 9 bases between them. The CDR3 covers 15 residues. Germline lookup yields CDR1 LGHDT and CDR2 YNNKEL (reference sequence). DNA of the CDR3: TGTGCCAGCAGCCAAGATCGGGACAACTCCTACGAGCAGTACTTC. It encodes CASSQDRDNSYEQYF.

The chain uses TRBV5-1 and TRBJ2-1, with a tentative D call TRBD1 (5 bases). This CDR3 region has 15 residues. V lost 4 bases and J 0 bases, leaving 11 bases between the germline ends. CDR1 SGHRS and CDR2 YFSETQ come from the germline V gene. CDR3 region: CASSATGSSYNEQFF. Written as DNA, the CDR3 is TGCGCCAGCAGCGCTACAGGTAGCTCCTACAATGAGCAGTTCTTC.

The chain combines TRBV7-2 with TRBJ1-3, with D perhaps TRBD1 (5 bases). CDR1 and CDR2 (germline): SGHTA, FQGNSA. Trimming stripped 5 bases from V and 0 bases from J, with 17 bases between. The CDR3 totals 17 residues. The CDR3, as DNA: TGTGCCAGCAGCCCCCAATCGACAGCCTACTCTGGAAACACCATATATTTT. It yields the protein CASSPQSTAYSGNTIYF. Full variable domain (missing parts from reference TRBV7-2 and TRBJ1-3): GAGVSQSPSNKVTEKGKDVELRCDPISGHTALYWYRQSLGQGLEFLIYFQGNSAPDKSGLPSDRFSAERTGGSVSTLTIQRTQQEDSAVYLCASSPQSTAYSGNTIYFGEGSWLTVV.

The chain joins TRBV19 to TRBJ1-3; 7 bases are shared with TRBD1. There are 13 residues in the CDR3. The germline V gene encodes CDR1 LNHDA and CDR2 SQIVND (reference sequence). V was clipped by 10 bases and J by 0 bases; unmatched bases: 3. Here the CDR3 reads CATRDSSGNTIYF. CDR3 DNA sequence: TGTGCCACCCGGGACAGCTCTGGAAACACCATATATTTT.

The rearrangement joins TRBV19 to TRBJ1-3; D not resolved. The CDR3 is 14 residues long. Trimming took 2 bases from V and 0 from J, leaving 5 bases between them. Germline CDR1 LNHDA, CDR2 SQIVND (reference sequence). In nucleotides, the CDR3 is TGTGCCAGTAGTATAACATTCTCTGGAAACACCATATATTTT. This gives the protein CASSITFSGNTIYF.

This sequence joins TRBV25-1 and TRBJ1-1; possible D gene TRBD1, 5 bases. The V end was cut by 3 bases, the J end by 4 bases, with 15 bases between. The CDR3 loop spans 15 amino acids. From germline, CDR1 is MGHDK and CDR2 SYGVNS. The CDR3 loop reads CASSDQGWVGTEAFF. As DNA, the CDR3 is TGTGCCAGCAGTGATCAGGGTTGGGTCGGCACTGAAGCTTTCTTT.